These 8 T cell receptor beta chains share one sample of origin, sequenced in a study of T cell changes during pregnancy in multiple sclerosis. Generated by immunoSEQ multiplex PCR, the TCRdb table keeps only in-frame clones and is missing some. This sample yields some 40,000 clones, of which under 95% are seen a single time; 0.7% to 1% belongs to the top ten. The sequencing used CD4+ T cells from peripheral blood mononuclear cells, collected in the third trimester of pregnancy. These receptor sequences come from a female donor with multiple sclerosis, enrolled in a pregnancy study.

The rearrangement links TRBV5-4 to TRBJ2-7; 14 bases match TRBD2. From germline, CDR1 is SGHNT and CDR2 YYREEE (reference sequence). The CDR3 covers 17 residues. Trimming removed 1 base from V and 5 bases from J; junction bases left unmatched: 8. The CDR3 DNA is TGTGCCAGCAGCTTGTTGGGAGGGACTAGCGGGAGACACGAGCAGTACTTC. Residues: CASSLLGGTSGRHEQYF.

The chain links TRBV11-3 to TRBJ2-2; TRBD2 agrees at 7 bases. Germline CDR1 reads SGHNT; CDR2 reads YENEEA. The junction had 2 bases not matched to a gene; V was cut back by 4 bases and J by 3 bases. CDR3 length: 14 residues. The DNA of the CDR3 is TGTGCCAGCAGCTCCGGGAGGCACACCGGGGAGCTGTTTTTT. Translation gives CASSSGRHTGELFF.

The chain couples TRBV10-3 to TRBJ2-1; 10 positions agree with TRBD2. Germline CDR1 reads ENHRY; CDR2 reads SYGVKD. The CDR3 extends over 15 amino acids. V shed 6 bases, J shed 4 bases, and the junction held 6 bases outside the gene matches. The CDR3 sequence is CAIRSGTSEYNEQFF. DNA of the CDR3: TGTGCCATCAGGTCCGGGACTAGCGAGTACAATGAGCAGTTCTTC.

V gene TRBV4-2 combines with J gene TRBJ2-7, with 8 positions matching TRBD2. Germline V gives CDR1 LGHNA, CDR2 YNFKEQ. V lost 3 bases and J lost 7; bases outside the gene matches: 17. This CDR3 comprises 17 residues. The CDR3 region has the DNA TGTGCCAGCAGCCAGCCAACTAGCGGAGAACCCCCCCGGGAGCAGTACTTC. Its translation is CASSQPTSGEPPREQYF.

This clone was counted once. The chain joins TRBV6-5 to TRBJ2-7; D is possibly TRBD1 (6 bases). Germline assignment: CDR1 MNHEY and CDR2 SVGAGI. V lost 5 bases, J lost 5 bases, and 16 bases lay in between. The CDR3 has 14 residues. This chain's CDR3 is CASSRGAGVNEQYF. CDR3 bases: TGTGCCAGCAGTCGCGGCGCAGGGGTCAACGAGCAGTACTTC.

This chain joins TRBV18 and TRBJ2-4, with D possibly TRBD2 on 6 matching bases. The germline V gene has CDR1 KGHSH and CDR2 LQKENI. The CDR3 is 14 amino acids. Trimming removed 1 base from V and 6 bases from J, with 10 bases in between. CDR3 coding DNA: TGTGCCAGCTCACCACAGGGGAGGAGAAACATTCAGTACTTC. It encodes CASSPQGRRNIQYF.

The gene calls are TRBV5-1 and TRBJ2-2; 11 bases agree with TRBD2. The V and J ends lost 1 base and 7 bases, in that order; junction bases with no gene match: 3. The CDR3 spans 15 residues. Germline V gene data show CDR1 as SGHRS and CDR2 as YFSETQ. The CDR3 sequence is CASSLTSGSIGELFF. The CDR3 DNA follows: TGCGCCAGCAGCTTGACTAGCGGGAGTATCGGGGAGCTGTTTTTT.

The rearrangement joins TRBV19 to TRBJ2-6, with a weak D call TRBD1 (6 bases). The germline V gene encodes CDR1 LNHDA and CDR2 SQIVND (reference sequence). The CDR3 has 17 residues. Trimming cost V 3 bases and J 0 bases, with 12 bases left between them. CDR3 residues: CASSIRTALSGANVLTF. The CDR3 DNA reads TGTGCCAGTAGTATTAGGACAGCACTCTCTGGGGCCAACGTCCTGACTTTC.